Listed below are T cell receptor beta chains from one sample, sequenced in a study of cytomegalovirus exposure and HLA in healthy donors. This table comes from immunoSEQ multiplex PCR, and its TCRdb copy is limited to in-frame clones, with some not included. The sample has tens of thousands of clones; approximately 63% are singletons. Source material: PBMCs. These receptors originate from a woman aged 25 to 39 in good health and CMV-seronegative. CDR3s include the opening cysteine and the closing phenylalanine or tryptophan.

>TRBV10-3
CAINKQGNDYGYTF
>TRBV7-2
CASSTQPGNTEAFF
>TRBV7-2
CASSKTGGPETQYF
>TRBV7-2
CASSQISDEQFF
>TRBV10-3
CAISGDGGSGAFF
>TRBV30
CAWSAREGQPQHF
>TRBV9
CASSVATSLTDTQYF
>TRBV5-1
CAIRTGAKNIQYF
>TRBV19
CATLNRDRGPISSYNEQFF
>TRBV7-2
CASSLQIQREGRDTQYF
>TRBV4-1
CASSPVGQGNDEQYF
>TRBV25-1
CASSDLGERKLFF
>TRBV5-1
CASAGGGYTGELFF
>TRBV19
CASSIDSGGAELGGYTF
>TRBV18
CASSPRQGAGQPQHF
>TRBV27
CASSSGGRDSSFLYEQYF
>TRBV27
CASRILAGVNSYEQYF
>TRBV7-6
CASTPGLAGGYEQHF
>TRBV6-1
CASTTWGLEAFF
>TRBV5-4
CASSFGGGAGETQYF
>TRBV5-4
CASSLRAASHSPGEQYF
>TRBV5-4
CASSNLAGGTYEQYF
>TRBV27
CASNPGGQSWPDTQYF
>TRBV2
CASSAGGQKIYEQYF
>TRBV6-5
CASSYILAGGEQFF
>TRBV7-9
CASSLDGSSYNEQFF
>TRBV4-2
CASSQVGSGRVSYEQYF
>TRBV6-1
CASSERWGGRSEQYF
>TRBV28
CASSTSGSGHEQFF
>TRBV15
CATSSNTGTSSYNEQFF
>TRBV7-3
CASSSRGVGGGQETQYF
>TRBV10-3
CAIASGVTYEQYF
>TRBV6-1
CASRTVLNTEAFF
>TRBV11-2
CASSLTRSGNTIYF
>TRBV4-1
CASSMTLGEKLFF
>TRBV6-5
CASSYSYSGADTQYF
>TRBV6-1
CASSETAFYGYTF
>TRBV5-1
CASGQKEADTQYF
>TRBV2
CASRIRGQGLDTQYF
>TRBV7-6
CASSLVEVQETQYF
>TRBV28
CASSFLLRSNQPQHF
>TRBV11-2
CASTPGTSGRLSYNEQFF
>TRBV30
CAGDRATYEQYF
>TRBV21-1
CASPGGNSNQPQHF
>TRBV20-1
CSPGTVEAFF
>TRBV6-5
CASSPRRGTGELFF
>TRBV10-1
CASSEGLPLAGELFF
>TRBV28
CASTPGSYKDTQYF